Below, 8 T cell receptor beta chains from the same sample are listed, as sequenced in a study of blood T cells in healthy people across ages. Together with a sample-barcoded 5' primer, a J-beta primer mix was included in a second PCR lasting roughly 7 to 11 cycles. TCRdb re-derived calls from the 5' RACE reads in MiXCR, one entry per CDR3 protein. The sample has 630,000 or so distinct CDR3 sequences; roughly 30% are singletons. The source material was blood. The receptor set was obtained from a woman of 80 years or more in good health.

This clonotype was observed many times. The chain couples TRBV9 to TRBJ2-2; D may be TRBD1 (5 bases). V was clipped by 0 bases and J by 5 bases, with 8 bases between them. The CDR3 covers 14 residues. Germline CDR1 SGDLS, CDR2 YYNGEE. The CDR3 nucleotides are TGTGCCAGCAGCGTAGCAGGGATGACCGGGGAGCTGTTTTTT. Protein sequence: CASSVAGMTGELFF.

With regard to this clonotype: Just one base apart from a much larger clone, this may be a read error. The CDR3 does not close with the conserved phenylalanine or tryptophan, likely indicating a read error. V gene TRBV20-1 combines with J gene TRBJ2-1, with 9 bases aligning to TRBD1. The J call is doubtful: the DNA matches TRBJ2-7 better. Per germline, CDR1 DFQATT and CDR2 SNEGSKA (reference sequence). The CDR3 covers 13 residues. This CDR3 is CSALQGAHQEQYL. Here the CDR3 DNA reads TGCAGTGCATTACAGGGGGCGCATCAAGAGCAGTACCTC.

In nucleotides, the CDR3 is TGCAGTGCGCTCCCCGTGAGCTCCTACAATGAGCAGTTCTTC. Residues: CSALPVSSYNEQFF. J is TRBJ2-1 and V is TRBV20-1; D is uncertain. Deletions cut 6 bases from V and 0 bases from J, with 12 bases between. CDR3 length: 14 amino acids. Germline V CDR1 and CDR2: DFQATT, SNEGSKA (reference sequence).

The chain combines TRBV20-1 with TRBJ2-4, with D unclear. V was clipped by 0 bases and J by 0 bases, with 9 bases between them. The CDR3 covers 15 residues. The germline V gene encodes CDR1 DFQATT and CDR2 SNEGSKA (reference sequence). CDR3 coding DNA: TGCAGTGCTAGAGATCCTTTACTAGCCAAAAACATTCAGTACTTC. Protein product: CSARDPLLAKNIQYF.

This clonotype was counted many times. The rearrangement links TRBV5-1 to TRBJ1-5; a possible D gene is TRBD1 (5 bases). The CDR3 is 15 amino acids. Germline lookup yields CDR1 SGHRS and CDR2 YFSETQ. The V end lost 0 bases, the J end lost 3 bases, and 10 bases lay between the germline ends. The CDR3 DNA sequence: TGCGCCAGCAGCTTGGAAGGCAGGGCCAATCAGCCCCAGCATTTT. Its translation is CASSLEGRANQPQHF.

This clonotype was observed at least ten times. CDR3 sequence (DNA): TGTGCCAGCAGCAAACTGGACACTGGCTACGAGCAGTACTTC. Translation: CASSKLDTGYEQYF. This sequence joins TRBV21-1 and TRBJ2-7; the D call of TRBD1 is as the table states it, not checked on the DNA. TRBV21-1 is shown as a pseudogene. There are 14 residues in the CDR3.

This clonotype was found a few times. The CDR3 sequence is CASSPIPPPGSYEQYF. The DNA for the CDR3 is TGTGCCAGCTCACCGATTCCCCCCCCGGGCTCCTACGAGCAGTACTTC. The chain combines TRBV18 with TRBJ2-7; no reliable D call. Trimming took off 3 bases at V and 0 bases at J, with 15 bases between the two ends. This CDR3 spans 16 amino acids. Germline assignment: CDR1 KGHSH and CDR2 LQKENI.

This clonotype was counted once. Given a much more abundant clone one base away, this may be a read error. CDR3 bases: TGTGCCAGCAGCTCCACTCGGACATGGTGGTACGAGCAGTACTTC. Amino acid sequence: CASSSTRTWWYEQYF. The chain combines TRBV5-6 with TRBJ2-7; tentative D call: TRBD1 (5 bases). V was shortened by 3 bases and J by 4 bases, with 17 bases between the two germline ends. The CDR3 sequence is 15 residues long. Germline V lookup: CDR1 SGHDT, CDR2 YYEEEE. The whole variable domain, filled in from reference TRBV5-6 and TRBJ2-7, reads DAGVTQSPTHLIKTRGQQVTLRCSPKSGHDTVSWYQQALGQGPQFIFQYYEEEERQRGNFPDRFSGHQFPNYSSELNVNALLLGDSALYLCASSSTRTWWYEQYFGPGTRLTVT.